The source of this T cell receptor (beta chain) is a study of molecular identifiers for immune sequencing clone quantification. Preparation of the bulk TCR libraries relied on previously described methods and listed TCR primers. TCRdb itself ran the PCR reads through MiXCR, one entry per CDR3 protein. The sample contains 85,000 to 90,000 distinct CDR3 sequences, roughly 25% of which appear only once. Germline V lookup: CDR1 LGHNA, CDR2 YSLEER. The CDR3 runs 14 residues. V gave up 4 bases and J gave up 0 bases, with 7 bases separating them. The sorting of naive CD8 T cells used the CD8+CD4-CCR7+CD45RA+ phenotype. At least ten counts were recorded for this clonotype.

The sample consisted of naive CD8+ T cells from blood, with Jurkat cell RNA spiked in. The subset denotes: FACS-sorted CD8+CD4-CCR7+CD45RA+ naive T cells. The chain employs TRBV4-3 and TRBJ1-5; D gene ambiguous. This receptor was obtained from a human donor in good health. Some libraries in this study had Jurkat cell RNA spiked in. DNA of the CDR3: TGCGCCAGCAGCCCCGACCTTAGCAATCAGCCCCAGCATTTT. This translates into CASSPDLSNQPQHF.